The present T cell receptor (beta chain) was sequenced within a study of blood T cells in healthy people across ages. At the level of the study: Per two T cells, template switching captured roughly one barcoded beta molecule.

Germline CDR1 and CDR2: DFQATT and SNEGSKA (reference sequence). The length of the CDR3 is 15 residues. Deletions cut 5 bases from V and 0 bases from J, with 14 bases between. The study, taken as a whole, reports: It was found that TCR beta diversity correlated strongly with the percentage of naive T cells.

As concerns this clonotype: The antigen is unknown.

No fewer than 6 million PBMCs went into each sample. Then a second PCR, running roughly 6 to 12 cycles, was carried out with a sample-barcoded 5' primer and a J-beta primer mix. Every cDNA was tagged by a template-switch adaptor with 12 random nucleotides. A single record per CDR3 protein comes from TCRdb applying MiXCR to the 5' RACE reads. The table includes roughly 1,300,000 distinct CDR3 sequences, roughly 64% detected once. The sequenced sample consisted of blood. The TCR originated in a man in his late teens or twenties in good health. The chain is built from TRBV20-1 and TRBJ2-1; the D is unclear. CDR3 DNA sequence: TGCAGTGCTCCCCAAGGACCTCCCTCCTACAATGAGCAGTTCTTC. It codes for CSAPQGPPSYNEQFF.